A selection of T cell receptor beta chains follows, all from one sample in a study of T cell responses to AZD1222 COVID-19 vaccine. Some clones are missing from TCRdb's copy, which holds only in-frame ones; the method was immunoSEQ multiplex PCR. This sample has some 150,000 clones, with approximately 78% found just once. The source material was peripheral blood, sampled on day 0 of MenACWY control vaccination. The receptors here all came from an adult in good health. Each CDR3 is given with its conserved first and last residue. Fields, in order: D gene, J gene, clone size, V gene, CDR3 protein, CDR3 DNA. The D gene is left open where the match is weak. Only some rows state a clone size, as once, few, many or a class for expanded clones.

d_gene: TRBD1
j_gene: TRBJ1-1
abundance: -
v_gene: TRBV28
CDR3aa: CASSLLKTGVSLRAFF
CDR3nt: TGTGCCAGCAGTTTATTGAAGACAGGGGTTTCCCTTCGGGCTTTCTTT

d_gene: TRBD1
j_gene: TRBJ1-4
abundance: -
v_gene: TRBV5-4
CDR3aa: CASSIGTAPNEKLFF
CDR3nt: TGTGCCAGCAGCATTGGGACAGCTCCCAATGAAAAACTGTTTTTT

d_gene: -
j_gene: TRBJ1-1
abundance: few
v_gene: TRBV27
CDR3aa: CASSFRRDTEAFF
CDR3nt: TGTGCCAGCAGTTTTAGACGGGACACTGAAGCTTTCTTT

d_gene: -
j_gene: TRBJ2-7
abundance: -
v_gene: TRBV11-2
CDR3aa: CASSVQVLFSYEQYF
CDR3nt: TGTGCCAGCAGCGTCCAGGTCCTCTTCTCCTACGAGCAGTACTTC

d_gene: -
j_gene: TRBJ2-1
abundance: -
v_gene: TRBV2
CDR3aa: CASSPGGSLDEQFF
CDR3nt: TGTGCCAGCAGCCCAGGGGGGTCTCTCGATGAGCAGTTCTTC

d_gene: -
j_gene: TRBJ1-4
abundance: -
v_gene: TRBV3-1/TRBV3-2
CDR3aa: CASSPTGPNEKLFF
CDR3nt: TGTGCCAGCAGCCCGACAGGTCCTAATGAAAAACTGTTTTTT

d_gene: -
j_gene: TRBJ1-1
abundance: -
v_gene: TRBV28
CDR3aa: CASSSPGALNTEAFF
CDR3nt: TGTGCCAGCAGTTCCCCGGGAGCTTTGAACACTGAAGCTTTCTTT

d_gene: -
j_gene: TRBJ2-2
abundance: -
v_gene: TRBV10-2
CDR3aa: CASSEVIGELFF
CDR3nt: TGCGCCAGCAGTGAGGTGATCGGGGAGCTGTTTTTT

d_gene: -
j_gene: TRBJ1-6
abundance: -
v_gene: TRBV3-1/TRBV3-2
CDR3aa: CASSLGQTYSPLHF
CDR3nt: TGTGCCAGCAGCCTCGGACAGACGTATTCACCCCTCCACTTT

d_gene: TRBD1
j_gene: TRBJ1-6
abundance: few
v_gene: TRBV5-1
CDR3aa: CASRQGLDSPLHF
CDR3nt: TGCGCCAGCAGACAGGGGCTGGATTCACCCCTCCACTTT

d_gene: -
j_gene: TRBJ2-1
abundance: -
v_gene: TRBV7-2
CDR3aa: CASSLDGTLDEQFF
CDR3nt: TGTGCCAGCAGCTTAGATGGGACTCTCGATGAGCAGTTCTTC

d_gene: TRBD1
j_gene: TRBJ1-4
abundance: -
v_gene: TRBV7-9
CDR3aa: CASSLGQHNEKLFF
CDR3nt: TGTGCCAGCAGCTTGGGACAGCACAATGAAAAACTGTTTTTT

d_gene: -
j_gene: TRBJ1-5
abundance: -
v_gene: TRBV6-6
CDR3aa: CASSSHLGPRRQPQHF
CDR3nt: TGTGCCAGCAGTTCACACCTAGGGCCAAGGCGTCAGCCCCAGCATTTT

d_gene: -
j_gene: TRBJ1-2
abundance: few
v_gene: TRBV11-2
CDR3aa: CASSLESSSNYGYTF
CDR3nt: TGTGCCAGCAGCTTAGAAAGCTCTTCTAACTATGGCTACACCTTC

d_gene: -
j_gene: TRBJ2-7
abundance: -
v_gene: TRBV18
CDR3aa: CASSAKAEQYF
CDR3nt: TGTGCCAGCTCCGCAAAGGCCGAGCAGTACTTC

d_gene: -
j_gene: TRBJ1-5
abundance: -
v_gene: TRBV6-5
CDR3aa: CASSSGRLDQSQHF
CDR3nt: TGTGCCAGCAGCTCGGGTCGGCTTGATCAGTCCCAGCATTTT

d_gene: -
j_gene: TRBJ1-1
abundance: -
v_gene: TRBV30
CDR3aa: CAWKPQMNTEAFF
CDR3nt: TGTGCCTGGAAACCGCAGATGAACACTGAAGCTTTCTTT

d_gene: -
j_gene: TRBJ1-1
abundance: once
v_gene: TRBV5-8
CDR3aa: CASSLAPGGASTRATEAFF
CDR3nt: TGTGCCAGCAGCTTGGCCCCCGGGGGGGCATCGACTAGAGCCACTGAAGCTTTCTTT

d_gene: -
j_gene: TRBJ2-5
abundance: -
v_gene: TRBV28
CDR3aa: CASSRGAGETQYF
CDR3nt: TGTGCCAGCAGCCGGGGGGCCGGGGAGACCCAGTACTTC

d_gene: -
j_gene: TRBJ1-2
abundance: -
v_gene: TRBV6-5
CDR3aa: CASSSMKPGQNYGYTF
CDR3nt: TGTGCCAGCAGTTCGATGAAGCCGGGACAAAACTATGGCTACACCTTC

d_gene: TRBD1
j_gene: TRBJ1-2
abundance: -
v_gene: TRBV27
CDR3aa: CASSPRTGNRVESTF
CDR3nt: TGTGCCAGCAGTCCTCGGACAGGAAATAGGGTCGAAAGCACCTTC

d_gene: -
j_gene: TRBJ2-1
abundance: -
v_gene: TRBV12-3/TRBV12-4
CDR3aa: CASSFLSPNEQFF
CDR3nt: TGTGCCAGCAGTTTCCTCAGCCCGAATGAGCAGTTCTTC

d_gene: TRBD1
j_gene: TRBJ1-2
abundance: -
v_gene: TRBV5-1
CDR3aa: CASSPGDRGSGYTF
CDR3nt: TGCGCCAGCAGCCCAGGGGACAGGGGATCTGGCTACACCTTC

d_gene: -
j_gene: TRBJ1-5
abundance: -
v_gene: TRBV24-1
CDR3aa: CATSEGAVQPQHF
CDR3nt: TGTGCCACCAGTGAGGGGGCAGTTCAGCCCCAGCATTTT

d_gene: TRBD2
j_gene: TRBJ2-7
abundance: once
v_gene: TRBV7-2
CDR3aa: CASSLGTGGMYEQYF
CDR3nt: TGTGCCAGCAGCTTAGGTACGGGGGGGATGTACGAGCAGTACTTC

d_gene: -
j_gene: TRBJ1-1
abundance: -
v_gene: TRBV7-9
CDR3aa: CASSPRTVRVAEAFF
CDR3nt: TGTGCCAGCAGCCCTAGGACAGTGAGGGTAGCTGAAGCTTTCTTT

d_gene: -
j_gene: TRBJ1-2
abundance: -
v_gene: TRBV2
CDR3aa: CASSGKSNYGYTF
CDR3nt: TGTGCCAGCAGTGGAAAGTCTAACTATGGCTACACCTTC

d_gene: -
j_gene: TRBJ2-7
abundance: once
v_gene: TRBV5-1
CDR3aa: CASSRGDYEQYF
CDR3nt: TGCGCCAGCAGCCGGGGCGACTACGAGCAGTACTTC

d_gene: -
j_gene: TRBJ1-4
abundance: -
v_gene: TRBV3-1/TRBV3-2
CDR3aa: CASSPYRDNEKLFF
CDR3nt: TGTGCCAGCAGCCCCTACAGGGATAATGAAAAACTGTTTTTT

d_gene: -
j_gene: TRBJ1-1
abundance: -
v_gene: TRBV20-1
CDR3aa: CSAGRRDEAFF
CDR3nt: TGCAGTGCCGGACGGCGGGACGAAGCTTTCTTT

d_gene: TRBD2
j_gene: TRBJ2-5
abundance: -
v_gene: TRBV27
CDR3aa: CASSLVRSGGQSETQYF
CDR3nt: TGTGCCAGCAGTTTAGTCCGCAGCGGGGGTCAATCGGAGACCCAGTACTTC

d_gene: -
j_gene: TRBJ1-1
abundance: once
v_gene: TRBV6-2/TRBV6-3
CDR3aa: CASSPSAGQARGNTEAFF
CDR3nt: TGTGCCAGCAGTCCGTCCGCTGGGCAGGCCAGGGGGAACACTGAAGCTTTCTTT

d_gene: -
j_gene: TRBJ2-7
abundance: -
v_gene: TRBV3-1/TRBV3-2
CDR3aa: CASSQGPEQYF
CDR3nt: TGTGCCAGCAGCCAAGGGCCCGAGCAGTACTTC

d_gene: TRBD1
j_gene: TRBJ2-7
abundance: -
v_gene: TRBV3-1/TRBV3-2
CDR3aa: CASSQTPGQGTYEQYF
CDR3nt: TGTGCCAGCAGCCAAACACCGGGACAGGGAACCTACGAGCAGTACTTC

d_gene: -
j_gene: TRBJ2-5
abundance: -
v_gene: TRBV6-5
CDR3aa: CASSYTRTAYGTQYF
CDR3nt: TGTGCCAGCAGTTACACCCGGACAGCCTACGGGACCCAGTACTTC

d_gene: -
j_gene: TRBJ2-6
abundance: -
v_gene: TRBV19
CDR3aa: CASSFGSGANVLTF
CDR3nt: TGTGCCAGTAGTTTTGGGTCTGGGGCCAACGTCCTGACTTTC

d_gene: -
j_gene: TRBJ2-5
abundance: -
v_gene: TRBV25-1
CDR3aa: CASSEGGREETQYF
CDR3nt: TGTGCCAGCAGTGAAGGCGGCAGGGAAGAGACCCAGTACTTC

d_gene: TRBD2
j_gene: TRBJ2-5
abundance: -
v_gene: TRBV6-1
CDR3aa: CASSEAAGGQETQYF
CDR3nt: TGTGCCAGCAGTGAAGCAGCGGGGGGGCAAGAGACCCAGTACTTC

d_gene: -
j_gene: TRBJ1-4
abundance: few
v_gene: TRBV3-1/TRBV3-2
CDR3aa: CASSQGGATGWIF
CDR3nt: TGTGCCAGCAGCCAAGGGGGGGCCACGGGCTGGATTTTT

d_gene: -
j_gene: TRBJ1-2
abundance: -
v_gene: TRBV27
CDR3aa: CASSFAGLGGYGYTF
CDR3nt: TGTGCCAGCAGTTTCGCAGGGTTAGGAGGCTATGGCTACACCTTC

d_gene: -
j_gene: TRBJ1-1
abundance: -
v_gene: TRBV28
CDR3aa: CASNIIQGNTEAFF
CDR3nt: TGTGCCAGCAACATCATTCAGGGCAACACTGAAGCTTTCTTT

d_gene: TRBD1
j_gene: TRBJ1-1
abundance: -
v_gene: TRBV7-3
CDR3aa: CASSEGQANTEAFF
CDR3nt: TGTGCCAGCAGCGAGGGACAGGCGAACACTGAAGCTTTCTTT

d_gene: -
j_gene: TRBJ2-1
abundance: -
v_gene: TRBV14
CDR3aa: CASSQAGPARQFF
CDR3nt: TGTGCCAGCAGCCAAGCCGGGCCAGCACGTCAGTTCTTC

d_gene: -
j_gene: TRBJ2-3
abundance: -
v_gene: TRBV6-5
CDR3aa: CASSYVDSSTDTQYF
CDR3nt: TGTGCCAGCAGTTACGTCGATTCTAGCACAGATACGCAGTATTTT

d_gene: TRBD1
j_gene: TRBJ2-2
abundance: -
v_gene: TRBV6-2/TRBV6-3
CDR3aa: CASSYPNLNTGGTGVTGELFF
CDR3nt: TGTGCCAGCAGTTACCCCAATCTTAACACGGGCGGGACAGGGGTGACCGGGGAGCTGTTTTTT

d_gene: -
j_gene: TRBJ1-2
abundance: -
v_gene: TRBV29-1
CDR3aa: CSVETSAVRTAGYTF
CDR3nt: TGCAGCGTTGAAACTTCTGCCGTCCGGACTGCCGGCTACACCTTC

d_gene: TRBD1
j_gene: TRBJ2-7
abundance: few
v_gene: TRBV2
CDR3aa: CASSSRGLDEQYF
CDR3nt: TGTGCCAGCAGCTCCAGGGGGCTCGACGAGCAGTACTTC

d_gene: -
j_gene: TRBJ2-3
abundance: few
v_gene: TRBV2
CDR3aa: CAASANRKSTDTQYF
CDR3nt: TGTGCCGCCTCAGCTAATAGGAAGAGCACAGATACGCAGTATTTT

d_gene: -
j_gene: TRBJ2-3
abundance: -
v_gene: TRBV19
CDR3aa: CASSRQASTDTQYF
CDR3nt: TGTGCCAGTAGTCGCCAGGCTAGCACAGATACGCAGTATTTT

d_gene: -
j_gene: TRBJ2-1
abundance: -
v_gene: TRBV2
CDR3aa: CASSQRFYEQFF
CDR3nt: TGTGCCAGCAGTCAACGGTTTTATGAGCAGTTCTTC

d_gene: TRBD2
j_gene: TRBJ2-1
abundance: -
v_gene: TRBV3-1/TRBV3-2
CDR3aa: CASSRLAGGPNNEQFF
CDR3nt: TGTGCCAGCAGCCGGCTAGCGGGGGGACCTAACAATGAGCAGTTCTTC

d_gene: -
j_gene: TRBJ1-5
abundance: -
v_gene: TRBV4-2
CDR3aa: CASSPKGQGNQPQHF
CDR3nt: TGTGCCAGCAGCCCAAAGGGGCAGGGCAATCAGCCCCAGCATTTT

d_gene: -
j_gene: TRBJ1-1
abundance: -
v_gene: TRBV6-5
CDR3aa: CASINRGTSTEAFF
CDR3nt: TGTGCCAGCATCAACCGGGGGACTTCGACTGAAGCTTTCTTT

d_gene: -
j_gene: TRBJ2-2
abundance: -
v_gene: TRBV4-2
CDR3aa: CASSQEGPKNTGELFF
CDR3nt: TGTGCCAGCAGCCAAGAGGGACCAAAGAACACCGGGGAGCTGTTTTTT

d_gene: -
j_gene: TRBJ1-2
abundance: -
v_gene: TRBV6-1
CDR3aa: CASSENGHLYGYTF
CDR3nt: TGTGCCAGCAGTGAAAATGGACATCTCTATGGCTACACCTTC

d_gene: TRBD1
j_gene: TRBJ2-7
abundance: -
v_gene: TRBV11-2
CDR3aa: CASSFSPGTGNEQYF
CDR3nt: TGTGCCAGCAGCTTCTCACCCGGGACAGGGAACGAGCAGTACTTC

d_gene: -
j_gene: TRBJ1-2
abundance: -
v_gene: TRBV18
CDR3aa: CASSKARASYYGYTF
CDR3nt: TGTGCCAGCTCAAAGGCCAGGGCATCTTACTATGGCTACACCTTC